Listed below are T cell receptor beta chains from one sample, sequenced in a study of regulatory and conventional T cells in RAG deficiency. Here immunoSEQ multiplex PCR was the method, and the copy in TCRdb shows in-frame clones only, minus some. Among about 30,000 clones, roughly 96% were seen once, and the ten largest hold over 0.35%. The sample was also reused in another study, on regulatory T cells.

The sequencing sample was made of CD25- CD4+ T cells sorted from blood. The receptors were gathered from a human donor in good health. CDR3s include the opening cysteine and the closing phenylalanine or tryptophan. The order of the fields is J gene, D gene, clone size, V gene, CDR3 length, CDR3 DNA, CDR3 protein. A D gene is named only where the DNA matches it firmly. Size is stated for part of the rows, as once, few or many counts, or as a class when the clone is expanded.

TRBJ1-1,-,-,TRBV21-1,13,TGTGCCAGCAGCAAAGCACAGGTCACTGAAGCTTTCTTT,CASSKAQVTEAFF
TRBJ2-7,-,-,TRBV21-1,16,TGTGCCAGCAGCAATAGTCCGGGACAGGGGAAGTACGAGCAGTACTTC,CASSNSPGQGKYEQYF
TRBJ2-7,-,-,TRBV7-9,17,TGTGCCAGCAGCTCCCCCACAGGGTTCCTTAGCTCCTACGAGCAGTACTTC,CASSSPTGFLSSYEQYF
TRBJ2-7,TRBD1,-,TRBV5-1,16,TGCGCCAGCAGCTTCCGATCGGGACAGGGTACCTACGAGCAGTACTTC,CASSFRSGQGTYEQYF
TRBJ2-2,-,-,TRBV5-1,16,TGCGCCAGCAGCTTTAGGCCAGCGACGAACACCGGGGAGCTGTTTTTT,CASSFRPATNTGELFF
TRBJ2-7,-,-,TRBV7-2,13,TGTGCCAGCAGCCGGAGAAATTTCTACGAGCAGTACTTC,CASSRRNFYEQYF
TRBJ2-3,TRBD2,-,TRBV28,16,TGTGCCAGCAGTCGAATAGCGGGGTTGCGCGCAGATACGCAGTATTTT,CASSRIAGLRADTQYF
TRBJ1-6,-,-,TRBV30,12,TGTGCCTGGGCTCCACAGTATTCACCCCTCCACTTT,CAWAPQYSPLHF
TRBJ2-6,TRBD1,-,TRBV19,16,TGTGCCAGTAATCCGGGGACAGGGTTTGGGGCCAACGTCCTGACTTTC,CASNPGTGFGANVLTF
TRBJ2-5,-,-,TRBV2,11,TGTGCCAGCGCGTACCAAGAGACCCAGTACTTC,CASAYQETQYF
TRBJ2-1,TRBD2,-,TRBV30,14,TGTGCCTGGACCCCCCACGGGACTAGGAATGAGCAGTTCTTC,CAWTPHGTRNEQFF
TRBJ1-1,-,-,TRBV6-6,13,TGTGCCAGCAGCCTCCCACTTGATACTGAAGCTTTCTTT,CASSLPLDTEAFF
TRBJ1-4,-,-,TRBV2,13,TGTGCCAGCAGTGAGCGGGGGCGTGGAAAACTGTTTTTT,CASSERGRGKLFF
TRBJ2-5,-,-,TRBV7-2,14,TGTGCCAGCAGCTCCTGGGACTTTCAAGAGACCCAGTACTTC,CASSSWDFQETQYF
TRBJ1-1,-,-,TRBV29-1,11,TGCAGCGTTGTTGGGGCTACTGAAGCTTTCTTT,CSVVGATEAFF
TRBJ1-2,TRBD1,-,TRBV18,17,TGTGCCAGCTCACCAACCCAGCTTACCACAGGGGATAATGGCTACACCTTC,CASSPTQLTTGDNGYTF
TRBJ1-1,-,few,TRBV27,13,TGTGCCAGCAGTTTACAAAAGAACACTGAAGCTTTCTTT,CASSLQKNTEAFF
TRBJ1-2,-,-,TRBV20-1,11,TGCAGTGCTAGGAACAGTCATGGCTACACCTTC,CSARNSHGYTF
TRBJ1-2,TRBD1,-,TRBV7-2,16,TGTGCCAGCAGCTCCCCTGACAGGGGATTAAACTATGGCTACACCTTC,CASSSPDRGLNYGYTF
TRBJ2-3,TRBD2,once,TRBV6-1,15,TGTGCCAGCAGAGATGTGGGGGGGAGCACAGATACGCAGTATTTT,CASRDVGGSTDTQYF
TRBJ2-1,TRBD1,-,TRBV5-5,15,TGTGCCAGCAGCATAACAGGGGATGGGTACAATGAGCAGTTCTTC,CASSITGDGYNEQFF
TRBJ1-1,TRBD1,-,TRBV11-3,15,TGTGCCAGCAGCTTAGGACAGGGGGAGAACACTGAAGCTTTCTTT,CASSLGQGENTEAFF
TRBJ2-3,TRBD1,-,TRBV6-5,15,TGTGCCAGCAGACGGGACAGGGAGAACACAGATACGCAGTATTTT,CASRRDRENTDTQYF
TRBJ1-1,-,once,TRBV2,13,TGTGCCAGCAGTACCCACACCAACACTGAAGCTTTCTTT,CASSTHTNTEAFF
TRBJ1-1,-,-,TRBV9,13,TGTGCCAGCAGCATTCCCCCAGGCACCGAAGCTTTCTTT,CASSIPPGTEAFF
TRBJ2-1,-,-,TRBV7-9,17,TGTGCCAGCAGCCGCCAGGGCGGGCAGGGGCGTCACAATGAGCAGTTCTTC,CASSRQGGQGRHNEQFF
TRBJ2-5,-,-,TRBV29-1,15,TGCAGCGTTGATCCTAGGCGGGACCCTCGGGAGACCCAGTACTTC,CSVDPRRDPRETQYF
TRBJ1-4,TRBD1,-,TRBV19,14,TGTGCCAGTAGTGTTGGGACAGGAACCCAGGGACTGTTTTTT,CASSVGTGTQGLFF
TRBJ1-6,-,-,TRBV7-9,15,TGTGCCAGCAGCTTAGTTTCAACAGGAGATTCACCCCTCCACTTT,CASSLVSTGDSPLHF
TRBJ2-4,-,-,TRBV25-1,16,TGTGCCAGCAGTGGACAACCGAGTGTGTCCAAAAACATTCAGTACTTC,CASSGQPSVSKNIQYF
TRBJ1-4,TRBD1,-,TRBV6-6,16,TGTGCCAGCAGGAAGGACAGGGGCGGGCCTGGTGAAAAACTGTTTTTT,CASRKDRGGPGEKLFF
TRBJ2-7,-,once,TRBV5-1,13,TGCGCCAGCAGCTTCGACAACTCCTACGAGCAGTACTTC,CASSFDNSYEQYF
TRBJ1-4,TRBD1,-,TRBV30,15,TGTGCCTGGAGTCTGACAGGGGGCGCGAATGAAAAACTGTTTTTT,CAWSLTGGANEKLFF
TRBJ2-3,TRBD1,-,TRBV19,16,TGTGCCAGTAGTTATACCGGGACAGGACTCACAGATACGCAGTATTTT,CASSYTGTGLTDTQYF
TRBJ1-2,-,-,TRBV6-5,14,TGTGCCAGCAGTTACTCGGCGGGGAATAATGGCTACACCTTC,CASSYSAGNNGYTF
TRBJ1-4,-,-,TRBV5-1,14,TGCGCCAGCGGGCGGCAGGGTCCCAATGAAAAACTGTTTTTT,CASGRQGPNEKLFF
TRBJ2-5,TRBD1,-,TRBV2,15,TGTGCCAGCATCTTTCGGACAGGGTACCAAGAGACCCAGTACTTC,CASIFRTGYQETQYF
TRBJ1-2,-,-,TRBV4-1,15,TGCGCCAGCAGCCCCCCCTGGGGAGGAAAGAATGGCTACACCTTC,CASSPPWGGKNGYTF
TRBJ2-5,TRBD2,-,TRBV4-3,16,TGCGCCAGCAGCCTAATCGGCGGGACCGGGAGGGAGACCCAGTACTTC,CASSLIGGTGRETQYF
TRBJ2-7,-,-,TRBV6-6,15,TGTGCCAGCAGACCCGACAGGTCCGCCTCCTACGAGCAGTACTTC,CASRPDRSASYEQYF
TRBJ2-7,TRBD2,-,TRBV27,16,TGTGCCAGCAGTTCACACCGGGCGGGGGGCCCCTACGAGCAGTACTTC,CASSSHRAGGPYEQYF
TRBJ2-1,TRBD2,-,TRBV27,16,TGTGCCAGCAGGACTAGCGGGGGCCCCTCCTACAATGAGCAGTTCTTC,CASRTSGGPSYNEQFF
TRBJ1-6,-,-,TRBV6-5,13,TGTGCCAGCCGGGTGGAACGCAATTCACCCCTCCACTTT,CASRVERNSPLHF
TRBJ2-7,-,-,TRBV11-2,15,TGTGCCAGCAGTATCACGGACATTCGCTCCTACGAGCAGTACTTC,CASSITDIRSYEQYF
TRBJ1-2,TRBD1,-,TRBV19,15,TGTGCCAGTAGTACCGGACAGGGGAGGCCTTATGGCTACACCTTC,CASSTGQGRPYGYTF
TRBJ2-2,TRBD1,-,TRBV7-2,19,TGTGCCAGCAGCTTAAACCAACTTACCGGGACAGGGGATACCGGGGAGCTGTTTTTT,CASSLNQLTGTGDTGELFF
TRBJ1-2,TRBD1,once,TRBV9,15,TGTGCCAGCAGCGTAGCTACAGGGGAAGGCTATGGCTACACCTTC,CASSVATGEGYGYTF
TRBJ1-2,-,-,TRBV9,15,TGTGCCAGCAGCACACGAGAGGACGGGAAGAAGGGCTACACCTTC,CASSTREDGKKGYTF
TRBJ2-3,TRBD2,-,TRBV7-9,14,TGTGCCGGCGCACTAGCGGGGAGCACAGATACGCAGTATTTT,CAGALAGSTDTQYF